By share, the clone carrying this T cell receptor (beta chain) ranks as medium-sized. Its antigen is as yet unknown. This specimen belongs to a study of OX40 agonist ivuxolimab in advanced cancers. CDR3 length: 13 residues. The V gene lost 0 bases and the J gene lost 7 bases, with 6 bases spanning the gap. Germline CDR1 is MNHEY and CDR2 is SMNVEV (reference sequence). Here immunoSEQ multiplex PCR was the method, and the copy in TCRdb shows in-frame clones only, minus some. The table lists some 60,000 clones, about 90% of them singletons, with approximately 4.2% in the top ten. Baseline, cycle 4 day 1, and cycle 7 day 1 were the blood sampling points. Broader study findings: Low normalized T-cell clonal expansion was also seen in some nonresponders. Patients who responded partially at 0.1-3.0 mg/kg showed clonal expansion ranking among the lowest. More expanded clones were found, on average, in CD8+ than in CD4+ T cells.

This chain connects TRBV27 to TRBJ2-2; D is uncertain. This clonotype was sampled from an adult with an advanced solid tumor such as melanoma, head and neck, liver or kidney cancer. The starting material was CD4+ or CD8+ T cells sorted from blood, obtained in a trial of the OX40 agonist ivuxolimab. CDR3 sequence: CASSLSGFGELFF. In DNA, the CDR3 is TGTGCCAGCAGTTTATCCGGATTCGGGGAGCTGTTTTTT.